Listed below are T cell receptor beta chains from one sample, sequenced in a study of blood T cell repertoires in COVID-19. The repertoire was sequenced with immunoSEQ multiplex PCR; TCRdb's copy has only in-frame clones and lacks some. The repertoire holds a few hundred thousand clones, about nine tenths seen once, with about 0.94% in the top ten. The sample was peripheral blood. The source is a woman aged 40-49 years who had recovered from COVID-19. Both conserved end residues are part of each CDR3. A D gene is named only where the DNA matches it firmly. Clone sizes are given selectively: once, few, many, or a class where the clone is expanded.

TRBJ2-7 | TRBD1 | - | TRBV10-3 | TGTGCCATCAGTGAGTCGACAGGGGCGGGCTCCGAGCAGTACTTC | CAISESTGAGSEQYF
TRBJ2-5 | TRBD1 | - | TRBV30 | TGTGCCTGGACAGGACAGGGGGCGCGGGAGACCCAGTACTTC | CAWTGQGARETQYF
TRBJ2-1 | TRBD1 | - | TRBV27 | TGTGCCAGCAGTTTATCGGGACAGATTTACAATGAGCAGTTCTTC | CASSLSGQIYNEQFF
TRBJ2-1 | TRBD2 | - | TRBV27 | TGTGCCAGCAGGGGACTAGCGGGAGGGCCGGGTGAGCAGTTCTTC | CASRGLAGGPGEQFF
TRBJ2-7 | TRBD2 | once | TRBV18 | TGTGCCAGCTCACTAGGGACTAGCGACGAGCAGTACTTC | CASSLGTSDEQYF
TRBJ2-5 | - | - | TRBV5-4 | TGTGCCAGCAGGGAAATGGACAACCAAGAGACCCAGTACTTC | CASREMDNQETQYF
TRBJ2-1 | TRBD2 | - | TRBV19 | TGTGCCAGTAACCCCTGGGGGACTAGCGGTGTCAATGAGCAGTTCTTC | CASNPWGTSGVNEQFF
TRBJ2-7 | TRBD1 | - | TRBV19 | TGTGCCAGTAGTACCTCAACAGGGGGCAAGATCTCCTACGAGCAGTACTTC | CASSTSTGGKISYEQYF
TRBJ2-1 | TRBD2 | - | TRBV19 | TGTGCCAGTAGTATAATTAGGGCGGGAGGGCCTGGCAATGAGCAGTTCTTC | CASSIIRAGGPGNEQFF
TRBJ2-4 | TRBD1 | - | TRBV5-8 | TGTGCCAGCAGCCTCGCCGGGACAGGGATCCAAAACATTCAGTACTTC | CASSLAGTGIQNIQYF
TRBJ2-1 | TRBD2 | - | TRBV6-1 | TGTGCCAGCAGTGAAGGGGCGGGAGGAATTTATGAGCAGTTCTTC | CASSEGAGGIYEQFF
TRBJ2-5 | TRBD1 | - | TRBV2 | TGTGCCAGCAAGGAGGACAGGGCGGAAGAGACCCAGTACTTC | CASKEDRAEETQYF
TRBJ2-3 | - | - | TRBV12-3/TRBV12-4 | TGTGCCAGCAGTTTTCGGGCAGATACGCAGTATTTT | CASSFRADTQYF
TRBJ1-2 | - | - | TRBV5-6 | TGTGCCAGCAGCTTGTGGGGCAGGGGAAAGAGTTCGGGAGGCTACACCTTC | CASSLWGRGKSSGGYTF
TRBJ1-1 | TRBD1 | few | TRBV5-8 | TGTGCCAGCAGCTTGGCTATCGGGACAGACTCGAACACTGAAGCTTTCTTT | CASSLAIGTDSNTEAFF
TRBJ2-1 | - | few | TRBV9 | TGTGCCAGCAGCGAAAAGTATACCCTAGCGTCTGAGCAGTTCTTC | CASSEKYTLASEQFF
TRBJ2-1 | - | - | TRBV24-1 | TGTGCCACCAGCCCCTCTAGTGGTTCCTACAATGAGCAGTTCTTC | CATSPSSGSYNEQFF
TRBJ2-2 | TRBD2 | - | TRBV28 | TGTGCCAGCAGTTTTGCCCTTAGCGGGAGCAGAACCGGGGAGCTGTTTTTT | CASSFALSGSRTGELFF
TRBJ1-2 | TRBD1 | - | TRBV5-1 | TGCGCCAGCAGCTTGGGGTCAGGGGGTGATGGCTACACCTTC | CASSLGSGGDGYTF
TRBJ2-3 | - | - | TRBV6-4 | TGTGCCAGCAGTTCCGGGACTGACACAGATACGCAGTATTTT | CASSSGTDTDTQYF
TRBJ2-7 | - | - | TRBV5-1 | TGCGCCAGCAGCTTGTCCGGAGAGGCCTACGAGCAGTACTTC | CASSLSGEAYEQYF
TRBJ2-7 | TRBD1 | - | TRBV7-6 | TGTGCCAGCAGCTCCCTGGACAGGGCCTACGAGCAGTACTTC | CASSSLDRAYEQYF
TRBJ1-2 | TRBD1 | - | TRBV29-1 | TGCAGCGTGGCCGGGACAGGGTGGGGCTACACCTTC | CSVAGTGWGYTF
TRBJ2-1 | - | - | TRBV4-1 | TGCGCCAGCAGCCAAGAGACTACTAGCTCCTACAATGAGCAGTTCTTC | CASSQETTSSYNEQFF
TRBJ1-2 | TRBD1 | - | TRBV28 | TGTGCCAGCAGTTTGGGGCAGGGGGAGCATGGCTACACCTTC | CASSLGQGEHGYTF
TRBJ2-7 | TRBD2 | - | TRBV3-1/TRBV3-2 | TGTGCCAGCAGCCGTGGGACTACGCTAGTTAATGAGCAGTACTTC | CASSRGTTLVNEQYF
TRBJ2-1 | TRBD1 | - | TRBV27 | TGTGCCAGCAGTAGACCGGGACAGGGGTACAATGAGCAGTTCTTC | CASSRPGQGYNEQFF
TRBJ1-4 | - | - | TRBV7-9 | TGTGCCAGCAGCCTAGGCGGCCCAGGGGAAGAAAAACTGTTTTTT | CASSLGGPGEEKLFF